The 19 T cell receptor beta chains in this list originate from one sample, sequenced in a study of T-cell memory formation after mild COVID-19 (dated by TCRdb to the early 2020s). The protocol used for the library was 5' RACE. TCRdb names Illumina NovaSeq 6000 as the instrument used. TCRdb itself trimmed the public reads at Q25 with fastp, ran MiXCR and retained productive beta chains. Entries that share a CDR3 protein sequence are merged under the most common genes and DNA. The table for this sample lists tens of thousands of distinct CDR3 sequences; around 7.3% of them were counted only once. The ten largest make up roughly 1.5% of the sample. The source material was PBMCs or a T cell subset sorted from them (not recorded which). The source is a man in his late teens or twenties who had mild COVID-19 (a few samples of this study predate the infection). The sample titles of this study are shuffled in the database, so cell type and time point are left out; the donor was told from shared clones.

This chain uses TRBV28 with TRBJ1-5; D call uncertain. Trimming cost V 10 bases and J 6 bases, with 28 bases left between them. CDR3 length: 17 residues. The V gene's germline CDR1 is MDHEN and CDR2 SYDVKM. The CDR3 here is CATKTGELPLRGQPQHF. In DNA form, the CDR3 reads TGTGCCACCAAGACTGGGGAACTCCCTCTTCGGGGTCAGCCCCAGCATTTT.

This clonotype was seen many times. Here the CDR3 reads CASRPGGRETQYF. In DNA, the CDR3 is TGTGCCAGCAGGCCAGGGGGGCGTGAGACCCAGTACTTC. This chain uses TRBV6-5 with TRBJ2-5; D might be TRBD1 (7 bases). V was cut by 6 bases and J by 5 bases, with 13 bases left in between. The CDR3 sequence is 13 residues long. Germline V gene sequence: CDR1 MNHEY, CDR2 SVGAGI.

This clonotype was seen a single time. V and J are TRBV4-3 and TRBJ1-1; 7 bases are shared with TRBD1. Unmatched junction bases numbered 7, after V lost 9 bases and J lost 3 bases. This CDR3 comprises 13 residues. Germline V gene data show CDR1 as LGHNA and CDR2 as YSLEER. CDR3 residues: CARSVQGDTEAFF. CDR3 nucleotide sequence: TGCGCCAGAAGCGTCCAGGGGGACACTGAAGCTTTCTTT.

In DNA form, the CDR3 reads TGTGCCAGCAGCTTCGGACTAGCGGGGGCCCCGAAGTACTTC. It translates to CASSFGLAGAPKYF. The genes are TRBV3-1 and TRBJ2-5; 13 bases are a match to TRBD2. The trim removed 5 bases at V and 12 bases at J, leaving 9 bases unmatched. Germline V lookup: CDR1 LGHDT, CDR2 YNNKEL (reference sequence). The CDR3 covers 14 residues.

There are many counts of this clonotype. The rearrangement joins TRBV29-1 to TRBJ1-4; D gene unclear. The V gene lost 6 bases and the J gene lost 10 bases, with 18 bases spanning the gap. The CDR3 contains 13 residues. Germline V CDR1 and CDR2: SQVTM, ANQGSEA. The CDR3 loop reads CSVIAEGNPKLFF. The CDR3, as DNA: TGCAGCGTCATAGCCGAAGGGAATCCAAAACTGTTTTTT. Full variable domain (remainder filled in from reference TRBV29-1 and TRBJ1-4): SAVISQKPSRDICQRGTSLTIQCQVDSQVTMMFWYRQQPGQSLTLIATANQGSEATYESGFVIDKFPISRPNLTFSTLTVSNMSPEDSSIYLCSVIAEGNPKLFFGSGTQLSVL.

The V and J genes are TRBV12-3 or TRBV12-4 and TRBJ1-1, with D possibly TRBD1 on 5 matching bases. The CDR3 covers 14 residues. Trimming cost V 3 bases and J 0 bases, with 8 bases left between them. Written as DNA, the CDR3 is TGTGCCAGCAGTTTGACAGCTTTGAACACTGAAGCTTTCTTT. Translation: CASSLTALNTEAFF.

The CDR3 DNA is TGCAGTGCTGGAAGACAGGCCTTCTATGGCTACACCTTC. Translation gives CSAGRQAFYGYTF. The rearrangement joins TRBV20-1 to TRBJ1-2; maybe TRBD1 (6 bases). V dropped 5 bases and J dropped 4 bases, with 14 bases sitting between them. The CDR3 loop spans 13 amino acids. CDR1 and CDR2 (germline): DFQATT, SNEGSKA (reference sequence).

The V and J genes are TRBV7-3 and TRBJ2-2; the match to TRBD1 covers 7 bases. The CDR3 loop spans 15 amino acids. CDR1 is SGHTA, CDR2 FQGTGA, per germline. V shed 5 bases, J shed 4 bases, and the junction held 7 bases outside the gene matches. The CDR3 nucleotides are TGTGCCAGCAGCCCGCAACAGGGGAGCACCGGGGAGCTGTTTTTT. It encodes CASSPQQGSTGELFF.

The genes are TRBV28 and TRBJ2-7, with TRBD1 matching over 9 bases. V lost 5 bases, J lost 0 bases, and 5 bases stayed unmatched. The germline CDR1 and CDR2 sequences are MDHEN and SYDVKM. The CDR3 covers 15 residues. Here the CDR3 reads CASSTPGQGSYEQYF. DNA for the CDR3: TGTGCCAGCAGTACCCCGGGACAGGGCTCCTACGAGCAGTACTTC.

CDR3 sequence: CASSPPRGGSDTQYF. As DNA, the CDR3 is TGTGCCAGCTCACCACCGCGGGGGGGATCGGATACGCAGTATTTT. The chain is built from TRBV18 and TRBJ2-3, with 9 bases lining up with TRBD2. The CDR3 extends over 15 amino acids. Trimming cost V 0 bases and J 6 bases; bases outside gene matches: 4. Germline CDR1 and CDR2: KGHSH and LQKENI.

This clonotype has a handful of counts. The chain has TRBV7-6 and TRBJ2-3, with D possibly being TRBD2 (5 bases). V was clipped by 5 bases and J by 2 bases, with 11 bases between them. Germline loops: CDR1 SGHVS, CDR2 FNYEAQ. The CDR3 is 14 amino acids. As DNA, the CDR3 is TGTGCCAGCAGCCCAACTAGTCCCACAGATACGCAGTATTTT. Its protein is CASSPTSPTDTQYF.

This clonotype turned up a few times. The chain couples TRBV2 to TRBJ2-3, with 13 bases identical to TRBD2. V lost 5 bases, J lost 1 base, and 6 bases stayed unmatched. Germline CDR1 and CDR2: SNHLY and FYNNEI. The length of the CDR3 is 17 residues. In DNA, the CDR3 is TGTGCCAGCAGTCCCTCAGGACTAGCGGGGGGCACAGATACGCAGTATTTT. Translating gives CASSPSGLAGGTDTQYF.

CDR3 nucleotide sequence: TGTGCCAGCAGCTTCATGGGACAGGGCTCTGTTGAGCAGTTCTTC. Translation gives CASSFMGQGSVEQFF. V is TRBV7-2 and J is TRBJ2-1, with 9 bases aligning to TRBD1. Germline assignment: CDR1 SGHTA and CDR2 FQGNSA. Trimming at V came to 3 bases and at J to 9 bases, leaving 9 bases not matched to a gene. The CDR3 is 15 amino acids. Variable domain in full (rest from reference TRBV7-2 and TRBJ2-1): GAGVSQSPSNKVTEKGKDVELRCDPISGHTALYWYRQSLGQGLEFLIYFQGNSAPDKSGLPSDRFSAERTGGSVSTLTIQRTQQEDSAVYLCASSFMGQGSVEQFFGPGTRLTVL.

This chain joins TRBV3-1 and TRBJ2-2, with TRBD1 identical over 7 bases. Looked up from germline, CDR1 is LGHDT and CDR2 is YNNKEL (reference sequence). V shed 0 bases and J 4 bases; nucleotides not matched to a gene: 8. The CDR3 spans 17 residues. CDR3 nucleotides: TGTGCCAGCAGCCAAGAGTGGGGGACAGTCGTCACCGGGGAGCTGTTTTTT. This sequence encodes CASSQEWGTVVTGELFF.

This chain joins TRBV28 and TRBJ2-7; D might be TRBD2 (6 bases). Germline CDR1 and CDR2: MDHEN and SYDVKM. CDR3 length: 11 amino acids. This CDR3 is CATAGLYEQYV. The CDR3 DNA sequence: TGTGCTACGGCGGGGTTGTACGAGCAGTACGTC.

There are many counts of this clonotype. The rearrangement uses TRBV20-1 and TRBJ2-5; the D call may be TRBD1 or TRBD2 (5 bases each). Between the trimmed V and J ends, which lost 6 bases and 2 bases, there was a span of 16 bases. The CDR3 covers 14 residues. Germline values: CDR1 DFQATT, CDR2 SNEGSKA (reference sequence). CDR3 nucleotides: TGCAGTGCGCTACTAGGGGCCCTGCAAGAGACCCAGTACTTC. Amino acids: CSALLGALQETQYF.

This clonotype was counted a few times. The chain employs TRBV11-2 and TRBJ1-3; D might be TRBD1 (5 bases). The V gene lost 4 bases and the J gene lost 4 bases, with 14 bases spanning the gap. The germline CDR1 and CDR2 sequences are SGHAT and FQNNGV. The CDR3 is 15 amino acids. The CDR3 DNA reads as TGTGCCAGCAGCTCGATTCGGGGACTAGGAAACACCATATATTTT. It translates to CASSSIRGLGNTIYF.

The chain combines TRBV19 with TRBJ2-2; D is ambiguous. Germline-derived CDR1 and CDR2 are LNHDA and SQIVND (reference sequence). The CDR3 totals 15 residues. V shed 2 bases and J shed 6 bases, with 13 bases lying between them. The chain's CDR3 is CASSIRPQTPGELFF. The CDR3 DNA reads as TGTGCCAGTAGTATAAGACCCCAAACCCCCGGGGAGCTGTTTTTT.

This clonotype came up a few times. This chain connects TRBV4-3 to TRBJ1-1; D is uncertain. This CDR3 is 14 amino acids long. Trimming stripped 2 bases from V and 3 bases from J, with 10 bases between. Germline CDR1 and CDR2: LGHNA and YSLEER. The CDR3, as DNA: TGCGCCAGCAGCCAACAATCGGCTTACACTGAAGCTTTCTTT. As protein: CASSQQSAYTEAFF.